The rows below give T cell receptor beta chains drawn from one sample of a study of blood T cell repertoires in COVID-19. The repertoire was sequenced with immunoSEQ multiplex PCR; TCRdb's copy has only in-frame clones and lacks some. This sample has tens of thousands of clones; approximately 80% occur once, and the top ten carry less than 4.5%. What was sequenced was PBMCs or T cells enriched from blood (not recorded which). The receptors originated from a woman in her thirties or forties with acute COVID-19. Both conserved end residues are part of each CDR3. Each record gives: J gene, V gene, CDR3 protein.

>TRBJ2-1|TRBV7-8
CASSSHFIREAGNEQFF
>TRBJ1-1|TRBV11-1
CASSSWTGNTEAFF
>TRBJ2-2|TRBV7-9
CASSFRRLAGGFTGELFF
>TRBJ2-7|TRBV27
CASSSSFSPSYEQYF
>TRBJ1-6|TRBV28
CASSSNSPLHF
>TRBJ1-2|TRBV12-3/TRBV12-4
CASSRGDYGYTF
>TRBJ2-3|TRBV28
CASTRAGTQYF
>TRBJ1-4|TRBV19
CASRRQGTNEKLFF
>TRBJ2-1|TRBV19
CASSIERPGQGAGNEQFF
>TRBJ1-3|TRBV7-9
CASSSTSGTERNTIYF
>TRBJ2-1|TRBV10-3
CAISNQGYNEQFF
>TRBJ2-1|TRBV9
CASSVRQGRDEQFF
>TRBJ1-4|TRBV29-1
CSVTGTGRQKLFF
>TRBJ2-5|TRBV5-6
CASSFWWPRTIVAETQYF